This TCR beta chain comes out of a study of blood T cell repertoires in COVID-19. Background on the study: Donors in the United States, Italy and Spain gave samples during acute or convalescent COVID-19. Sources were T cells, B-cell-depleted T cells, or PBMCs; the material itself was cDNA or gDNA.

With 5 bases removed from V and 1 base from J, the gap between germline ends came to 14 bases. CDR3 length: 15 residues. The V gene's germline CDR1 is MDHEN and CDR2 SYDVKM. Original methodology: Reference gene primer amplification in the assay estimated nucleated cell counts. The assay was immunoSEQ multiplex PCR, and TCRdb's table has in-frame clones only and misses some. That table is the source of V, J and clone size, and D and trimming were worked out from the DNA. Of 120,000 to 150,000 clones in the sample, around four fifths are singletons; the top ten hold 2.5% to 3%. Material: peripheral blood. The source is a woman aged 35 to 49 with active or convalescent COVID-19. The rearrangement uses TRBV28 and TRBJ2-5; D may be TRBD2 (7 bases). In DNA form, the CDR3 reads TGTGCCAGCAGTGGGGAGGGGGTAGGCCAAGAGACCCAGTACTTC. As protein: CASSGEGVGQETQYF.